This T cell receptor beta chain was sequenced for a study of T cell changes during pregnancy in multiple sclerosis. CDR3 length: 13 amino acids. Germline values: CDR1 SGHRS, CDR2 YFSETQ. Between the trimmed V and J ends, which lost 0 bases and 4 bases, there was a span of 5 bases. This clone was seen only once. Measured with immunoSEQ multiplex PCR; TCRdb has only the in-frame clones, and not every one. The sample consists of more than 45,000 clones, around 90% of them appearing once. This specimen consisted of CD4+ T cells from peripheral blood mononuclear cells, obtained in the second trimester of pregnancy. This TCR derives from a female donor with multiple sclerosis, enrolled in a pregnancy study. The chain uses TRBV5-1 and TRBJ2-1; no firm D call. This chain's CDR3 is CASSLASYNEQFF. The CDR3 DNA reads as TGCGCCAGCAGCTTGGCCAGTTACAATGAGCAGTTCTTC.